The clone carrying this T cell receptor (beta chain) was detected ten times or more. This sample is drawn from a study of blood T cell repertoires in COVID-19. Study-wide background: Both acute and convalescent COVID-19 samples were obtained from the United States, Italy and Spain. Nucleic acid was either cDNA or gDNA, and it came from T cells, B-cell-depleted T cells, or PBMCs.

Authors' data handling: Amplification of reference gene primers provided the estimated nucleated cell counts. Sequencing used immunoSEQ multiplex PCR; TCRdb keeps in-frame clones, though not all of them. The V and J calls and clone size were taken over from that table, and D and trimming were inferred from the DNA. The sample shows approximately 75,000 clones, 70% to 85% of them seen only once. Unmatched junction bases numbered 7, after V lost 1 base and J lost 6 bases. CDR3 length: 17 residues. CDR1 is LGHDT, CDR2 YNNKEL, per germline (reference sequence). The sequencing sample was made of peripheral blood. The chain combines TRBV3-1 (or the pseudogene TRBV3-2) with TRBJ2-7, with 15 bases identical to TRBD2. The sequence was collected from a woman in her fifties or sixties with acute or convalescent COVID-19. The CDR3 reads CASSQGTSGRVVAEQYF. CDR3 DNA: TGTGCCAGCAGCCAAGGGACTAGCGGGAGGGTCGTGGCCGAGCAGTACTTC.